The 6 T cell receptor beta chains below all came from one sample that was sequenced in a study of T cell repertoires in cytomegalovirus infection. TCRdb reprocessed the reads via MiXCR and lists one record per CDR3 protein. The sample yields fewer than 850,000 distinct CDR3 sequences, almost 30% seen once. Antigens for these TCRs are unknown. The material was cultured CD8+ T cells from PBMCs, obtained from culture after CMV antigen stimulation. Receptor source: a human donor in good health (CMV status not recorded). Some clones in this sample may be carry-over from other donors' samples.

CDR3 in amino acids: CASGLLFSQIDPNYGYTF. The CDR3 nucleotides are TGTGCTAGTGGTTTGTTATTTAGCCAAATCGACCCGAACTATGGCTACACCTTC. The chain uses TRBV12-5 and TRBJ1-2; D unclear. Trimming cost V 2 bases and J 2 bases, with 21 bases left between them. The length of the CDR3 is 18 residues. CDR1 LGHNT and CDR2 FRNRAP come from the germline V gene.

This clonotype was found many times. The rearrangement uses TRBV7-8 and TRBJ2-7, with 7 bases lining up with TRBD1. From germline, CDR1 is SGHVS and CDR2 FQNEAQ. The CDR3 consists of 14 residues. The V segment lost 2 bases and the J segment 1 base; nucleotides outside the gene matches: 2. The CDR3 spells CASSLSGQSYEQYF. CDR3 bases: TGTGCCAGCAGCTTATCGGGACAGTCCTACGAGCAGTACTTC.

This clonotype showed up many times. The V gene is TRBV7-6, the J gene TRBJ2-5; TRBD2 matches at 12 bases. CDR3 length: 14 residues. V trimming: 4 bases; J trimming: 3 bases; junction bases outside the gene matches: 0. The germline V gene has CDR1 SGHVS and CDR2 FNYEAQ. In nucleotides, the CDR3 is TGTGCCAGCAGCTGGACTAGCGGGGAAGAGACCCAGTACTTC. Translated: CASSWTSGEETQYF.

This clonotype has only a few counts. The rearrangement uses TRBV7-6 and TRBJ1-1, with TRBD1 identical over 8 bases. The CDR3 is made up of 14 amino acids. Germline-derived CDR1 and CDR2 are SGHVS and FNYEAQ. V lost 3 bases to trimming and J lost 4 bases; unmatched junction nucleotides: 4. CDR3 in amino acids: CASSFTGGITEAFF. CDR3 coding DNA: TGTGCCAGCAGCTTTACAGGGGGAATCACTGAAGCTTTCTTT.

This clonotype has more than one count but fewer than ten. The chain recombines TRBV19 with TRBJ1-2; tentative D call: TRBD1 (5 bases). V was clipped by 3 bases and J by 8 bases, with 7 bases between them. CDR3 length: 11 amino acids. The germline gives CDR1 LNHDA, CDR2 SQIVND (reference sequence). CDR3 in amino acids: CASSMGLGYTF. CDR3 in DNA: TGTGCCAGTAGTATGGGGCTCGGCTACACCTTC. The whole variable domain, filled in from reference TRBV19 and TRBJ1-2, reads DGGITQSPKYLFRKEGQNVTLSCEQNLNHDAMYWYRQDPGQGLRLIYYSQIVNDFQKGDIAEGYSVSREKKESFPLTVTSAQKNPTAFYLCASSMGLGYTFGSGTRLTVV.

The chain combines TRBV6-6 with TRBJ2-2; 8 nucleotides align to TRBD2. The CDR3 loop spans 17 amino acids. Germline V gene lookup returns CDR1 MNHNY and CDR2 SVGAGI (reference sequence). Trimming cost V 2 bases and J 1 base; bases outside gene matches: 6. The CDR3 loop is CASSYRIGGGNTGELFF. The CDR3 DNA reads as TGTGCCAGCAGTTACCGGATCGGGGGGGGGAACACCGGGGAGCTGTTTTTT.